These 25 T cell receptor beta chains share one sample of origin, sequenced in a study of cytomegalovirus exposure and HLA in healthy donors. Sequencing used immunoSEQ multiplex PCR; TCRdb keeps in-frame clones, though not all of them. The sample gives some 44,000 clones, more than 85% of which show up once; 5.6% is in the top ten. Sample: PBMCs. These receptors were taken from a man younger than 35 in good health and CMV-seronegative.

The rearrangement joins TRBV14 to TRBJ2-5; no definite D call. This CDR3 comprises 16 residues. CDR1 and CDR2 (germline): SGHDN, FVKESK. V was shortened by 0 bases and J by 3 bases, with 14 bases between the two germline ends. CDR3 in amino acids: CASSQDPNAQKETQYF. CDR3 nucleotide sequence: TGTGCCAGCAGCCAAGACCCCAATGCACAAAAAGAGACCCAGTACTTC.

This chain connects TRBV4-2 to TRBJ1-1, with D tentatively TRBD1 (5 bases). The ends were cut back, 0 bases at V and 12 bases at J, with 14 bases in the middle. Germline-derived CDR1 and CDR2 are LGHNA and YNFKEQ. The CDR3 has 13 amino acids. The CDR3 region is CASSQDLTRGSFF. CDR3 in DNA: TGTGCCAGCAGCCAAGATTTAACACGGGGGTCTTTCTTT.

CDR3 sequence reads: CASSLQGSYEQYF. The DNA for the CDR3 is TGTGCCAGCAGCTTGCAGGGGTCCTACGAGCAGTACTTC. This chain uses TRBV5-4 with TRBJ2-7; weak D call: TRBD1 (6 bases). Germline CDR1 is SGHNT and CDR2 is YYREEE (reference sequence). This CDR3 contains 13 residues. Trimming took 1 base from V and 1 from J, leaving 6 bases between them.

This clone was found once. The chain joins TRBV19 to TRBJ2-3; the match to TRBD2 covers 10 bases. The germline CDR1 and CDR2 sequences are LNHDA and SQIVND (reference sequence). This CDR3 contains 16 residues. J was trimmed by 6 bases and V by 3 bases; bases with no gene match: 9. CDR3 bases: TGTGCCAGTAGTATCACACTAGCGGGGCGGTCGGATACGCAGTATTTT. Protein: CASSITLAGRSDTQYF. The full variable domain, rest sourced from reference TRBV19 and TRBJ2-3, is DGGITQSPKYLFRKEGQNVTLSCEQNLNHDAMYWYRQDPGQGLRLIYYSQIVNDFQKGDIAEGYSVSREKKESFPLTVTSAQKNPTAFYLCASSITLAGRSDTQYFGPGTRLTVL.

This clone was recorded once. The chain carries TRBV9 and TRBJ2-5, with D unresolved. In germline, CDR1 is SGDLS, CDR2 YYNGEE. Trimming stripped 4 bases from V and 5 bases from J, with 15 bases between. The CDR3 extends over 14 amino acids. In DNA, the CDR3 is TGTGCCAGCAGCAATGGCCTCCGGCGGGAGACCCAGTACTTC. Amino acids: CASSNGLRRETQYF.

The chain uses TRBV29-1 and TRBJ2-1; 9 nucleotides agree with TRBD2. This CDR3 has 15 amino acids. Germline values: CDR1 SQVTM, CDR2 ANQGSEA. J lost 5 bases, V lost 4 bases, and 9 bases had no gene match. CDR3 nucleotides: TGCAGCGTTGGGCGGAGGGCTAGCGGGGACAATGAGCAGTTCTTC. Protein: CSVGRRASGDNEQFF.

This clone has a single count. This chain uses TRBV28 with TRBJ2-1, with D tentatively TRBD2 (6 bases). The V gene lost 4 bases and the J gene lost 7 bases, with 14 bases spanning the gap. The CDR3 totals 14 residues. The V gene's germline CDR1 is MDHEN and CDR2 SYDVKM. CDR3 DNA sequence: TGTGCCAGCAGTTCATCCCCGGGGGAAAATGAGCAGTTCTTC. As protein: CASSSSPGENEQFF. Full variable domain (missing parts from reference TRBV28 and TRBJ2-1): DVKVTQSSRYLVKRTGEKVFLECVQDMDHENMFWYRQDPGLGLRLIYFSYDVKMKEKGDIPEGYSVSREKKERFSLILESASTNQTSMYLCASSSSPGENEQFFGPGTRLTVL.

The J gene is TRBJ2-7, the V gene TRBV6-6; 8 positions match TRBD2. This CDR3 has 16 residues. The V and J ends lost 0 bases and 1 base, in that order; junction bases with no gene match: 5. CDR1 and CDR2 from the germline V gene are MNHNY and SVGAGI (reference sequence). The CDR3 sequence: CASSYSMRGVSYEQYF. In nucleotides, the CDR3 is TGTGCCAGCAGTTACTCGATGCGGGGGGTGTCCTACGAGCAGTACTTC.

V and J are TRBV1 and TRBJ2-5; the table's D gene call, TRBD2, was not cross checked with the DNA. TRBV1 is deemed a pseudogene. This CDR3 comprises 16 residues. CDR3 amino acids: CTRRPGLAGEGETQYF. The DNA for the CDR3 is TGCACCCGCAGGCCGGGACTAGCGGGAGAGGGGGAGACCCAGTACTTC.

This CDR3 is CASSEAGYEQYF. CDR3 in DNA: TGTGCCAGCAGTGAGGCGGGGTACGAGCAGTACTTC. The rearrangement links TRBV2 to TRBJ2-7, with D maybe TRBD2 (6 bases). V gave up 3 bases and J gave up 4 bases, with 7 bases separating them. In germline, CDR1 is SNHLY, CDR2 FYNNEI. This CDR3 is 12 amino acids long.

The chain recombines TRBV9 with TRBJ1-2; 9 nucleotides align to TRBD1. V dropped 4 bases and J dropped 4; count of bases not matched to a gene: 8. Germline lookup yields CDR1 SGDLS and CDR2 YYNGEE. This CDR3 has 15 residues. The CDR3 reads CASSPGTGILYGYTF. The DNA of the CDR3 is TGTGCCAGCAGCCCCGGGACAGGGATCCTCTATGGCTACACCTTC.

V and J are TRBV19 and TRBJ2-2; 11 bases line up with TRBD2. The trim removed 4 bases at V and 5 bases at J, leaving 6 bases unmatched. This CDR3 is built from 16 residues. The germline V gene encodes CDR1 LNHDA and CDR2 SQIVND (reference sequence). Here the CDR3 DNA reads TGTGCCAGTAGTACTCCTAGCGGGAGGAGAACCGGGGAGCTGTTTTTT. This encodes CASSTPSGRRTGELFF.

DNA for the CDR3: TGTGCCAGCAGTTACCCCGGACAGCTATACAATGAGCAGTTCTTC. Translated, it gives CASSYPGQLYNEQFF. The V gene is TRBV6-6, the J gene TRBJ2-1, with D possibly TRBD1 on 6 matching bases. CDR1 is MNHNY, CDR2 SVGAGI, per germline (reference sequence). The CDR3 has 15 residues. Trimming shortened V by 2 bases and J by 4 bases, and 12 bases separated the two germline ends.

This clone has a single count. One end of the junction fails to match germline, which may point to a read error. The V and J genes are TRBV7-7 and TRBJ2-1; TRBD2 matches at 9 bases. Germline V gene lookup returns CDR1 SSHAT and CDR2 FNYEAQ (reference sequence). The CDR3 extends over 15 amino acids. CDR3 in amino acids: CASSLGTSYSNEQFF. CDR3 DNA: TGTGCTAGCAGCCTCGGGACTAGCTATAGCAATGAGCAGTTCTTC.

Regarding this clone: A junction end diverges from the germline sequence, so it may reflect a read error. The genes are TRBV12-5 and TRBJ1-1, with D unresolved. The CDR3 spans 11 residues. From germline, CDR1 is LGHNT and CDR2 FRNRAP. The CDR3 is CASGPNSEAFF. In DNA, the CDR3 is TGTGCTAGTGGTCCGAACTCTGAAGCTTTCTTT. Based on the CDR3 plus reference TRBV12-5 and TRBJ1-1, the full variable domain is DARVTQTPRHKVTEMGQEVTMRCQPILGHNTVFWYRQTMMQGLELLAYFRNRAPLDDSGMPKDRFSAEMPDATLATLKIQPSEPRDSAVYFCASGPNSEAFFGQGTRLTVV.

The CDR3 protein is CASSLTPAGPPYEQYF. CDR3 coding DNA: TGCGCCAGCAGCTTGACGCCAGCGGGACCCCCCTACGAGCAGTACTTC. This chain joins TRBV5-1 and TRBJ2-7, with 7 bases aligning to TRBD2. Trimming took 1 base from V and 2 from J; bases not matched to a gene: 9. This CDR3 has 16 amino acids. Germline CDR1 reads SGHRS; CDR2 reads YFSETQ. The full variable domain, with the rest looked up from reference TRBV5-1 and TRBJ2-7, is KAGVTQTPRYLIKTRGQQVTLSCSPISGHRSVSWYQQTPGQGLQFLFEYFSETQRNKGNFPGRFSGRQFSNSRSEMNVSTLELGDSALYLCASSLTPAGPPYEQYFGPGTRLTVT.

In this sample, this clone turned up a few times. The CDR3 protein is CASSQDSGGANNEQFF. CDR3 in DNA: TGCGCCAGCAGCCAAGATTCTGGCGGGGCCAACAATGAGCAGTTCTTC. The J gene is TRBJ2-1, the V gene TRBV4-1, with a possible D match to TRBD2 (6 bases). CDR1 and CDR2 from the germline V gene are MGHRA and YSYEKL. The CDR3 runs to 16 residues. Trimming pared 0 bases from V and 5 bases from J, leaving 14 bases between.

The CDR3 here is CASSQAPEAFF. The CDR3 coding sequence is TGTGCCAGCTCCCAAGCCCCCGAAGCTTTCTTT. This chain connects TRBV2 to TRBJ1-1, with D uncertain. CDR1 and CDR2 from the germline V gene are SNHLY and FYNNEI. This CDR3 is built from 11 residues. V was cut by 8 bases and J by 8 bases, with 12 bases left in between.

The genes are TRBV6-1 and TRBJ1-5; no definite D call. This CDR3 has 14 amino acids. V lost 4 bases to trimming and J lost 7 bases, with 14 bases between them. The germline V gene encodes CDR1 MNHNS and CDR2 SASEGT. The CDR3 DNA sequence: TGTGCCAGCAGTGGAGGCCTGAGGGCCCAGCCCCAGCATTTT. Translation: CASSGGLRAQPQHF.

The DNA of the CDR3 is TGTGCCAGCAGTGCCTGGACGGGCCCGGGGGGTGGAGAGACCCAGTACTTC. Translation gives CASSAWTGPGGGETQYF. J is TRBJ2-5 and V is TRBV2, with TRBD2 matching 7 bases. Germline trimming cut 4 bases from V and 4 bases from J; bases unmatched to any gene: 15. The germline CDR1 and CDR2 sequences are SNHLY and FYNNEI. CDR3 length equals 17 residues.

V and J are TRBV13 and TRBJ2-1, with D possibly TRBD2 on 6 matching bases. Germline V CDR1 and CDR2: PRHDT, FYEKMQ (reference sequence). This CDR3 has 14 residues. V was pared by 1 base and J by 9 bases, with 13 bases between. As DNA, the CDR3 is TGTGCCAGCAGCTTAGAATTAGCGGCGGGTGAGCAGTTCTTC. Protein product: CASSLELAAGEQFF.

This chain joins TRBV4-2 and TRBJ1-5; D perhaps matches TRBD1 (5 bases). Per germline, CDR1 LGHNA and CDR2 YNFKEQ. V was shortened by 1 base and J by 0 bases, with 16 bases between the two germline ends. The CDR3 has 18 amino acids. The CDR3 sequence is CASSQVGGRGYSNQPQHF. CDR3 bases: TGTGCCAGCAGCCAAGTGGGGGGACGGGGTTATAGCAATCAGCCCCAGCATTTT.

The rearrangement links TRBV6-5 to TRBJ1-1; D is uncertain. Trimming stripped 4 bases from V and 5 bases from J, with 14 bases between. CDR1 MNHEY and CDR2 SVGAGI come from the germline V gene. The CDR3 length is 14 residues. In DNA, the CDR3 is TGTGCCAGCAGTTTGGATTTGGGCCAGACTGAAGCTTTCTTT. Amino acid sequence: CASSLDLGQTEAFF.

This clone has a single count. This chain uses TRBV2 with TRBJ2-5, with 7 positions matching TRBD2. Germline V gene lookup returns CDR1 SNHLY and CDR2 FYNNEI. The CDR3 consists of 14 residues. Unmatched junction bases numbered 2, after V lost 2 bases and J lost 2 bases. In nucleotides, the CDR3 is TGTGCCAGCAGTGAACCCGGGGGGCAAGAGACCCAGTACTTC. Its protein product is CASSEPGGQETQYF.

V and J are TRBV19 and TRBJ2-1, with 8 positions matching TRBD2. Trimming took 7 bases from V and 5 from J; bases not matched to a gene: 10. This CDR3 has 15 amino acids. The germline V gene has CDR1 LNHDA and CDR2 SQIVND (reference sequence). The chain's CDR3 is CASKLKRERHNEQFF. CDR3 DNA sequence: TGTGCCAGTAAGCTAAAGCGGGAGAGGCACAATGAGCAGTTCTTC.